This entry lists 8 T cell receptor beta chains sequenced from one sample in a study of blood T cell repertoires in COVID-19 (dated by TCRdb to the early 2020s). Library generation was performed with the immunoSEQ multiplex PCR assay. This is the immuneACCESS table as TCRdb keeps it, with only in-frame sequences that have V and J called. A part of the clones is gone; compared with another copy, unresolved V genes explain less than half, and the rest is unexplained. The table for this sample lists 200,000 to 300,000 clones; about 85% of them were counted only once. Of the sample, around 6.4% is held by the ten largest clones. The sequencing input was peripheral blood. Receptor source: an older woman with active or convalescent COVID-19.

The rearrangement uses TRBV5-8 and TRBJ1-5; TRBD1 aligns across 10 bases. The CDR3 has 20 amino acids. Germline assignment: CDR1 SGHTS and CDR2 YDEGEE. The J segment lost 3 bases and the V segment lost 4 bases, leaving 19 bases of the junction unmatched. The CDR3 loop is CASSLGGERQGAPYNQPQHF. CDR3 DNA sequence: TGTGCCAGCAGCCTGGGGGGGGAGAGACAGGGGGCTCCGTACAATCAGCCCCAGCATTTT. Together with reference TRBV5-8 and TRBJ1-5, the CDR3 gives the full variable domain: EAGVTQSPTHLIKTRGQQATLRCSPISGHTSVYWYQQALGLGLQFLLWYDEGEERNRGNFPPRFSGRQFPNYSSELNVNALELEDSALYLCASSLGGERQGAPYNQPQHFGDGTRLSIL.

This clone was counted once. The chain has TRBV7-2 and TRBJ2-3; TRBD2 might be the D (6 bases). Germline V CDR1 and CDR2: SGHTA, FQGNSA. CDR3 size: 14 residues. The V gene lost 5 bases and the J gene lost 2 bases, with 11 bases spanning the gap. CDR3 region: CASSRGFATDTQYF. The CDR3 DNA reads TGTGCCAGCAGCCGGGGGTTCGCCACAGATACGCAGTATTTT.

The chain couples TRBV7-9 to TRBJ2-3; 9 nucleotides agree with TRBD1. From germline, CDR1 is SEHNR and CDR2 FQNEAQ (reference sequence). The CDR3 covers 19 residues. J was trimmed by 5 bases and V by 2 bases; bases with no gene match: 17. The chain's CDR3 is CASSLYSSGWDRVRDTQYF. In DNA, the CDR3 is TGTGCCAGCAGCTTATATAGCTCGGGTTGGGACAGGGTAAGAGATACGCAGTATTTT.

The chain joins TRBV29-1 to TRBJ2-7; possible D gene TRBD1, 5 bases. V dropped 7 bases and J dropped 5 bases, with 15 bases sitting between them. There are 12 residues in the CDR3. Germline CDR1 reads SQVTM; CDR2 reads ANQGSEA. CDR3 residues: CSGCMAGNEQYF. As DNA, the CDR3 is TGCAGCGGTTGTATGGCAGGGAACGAGCAGTACTTC.

Written as DNA, the CDR3 is TGCAGCTTCCCCCGGACTAGCTCCAATGAGCAGTTCTTC. Residues: CSFPRTSSNEQFF. The rearrangement links TRBV29-1 to TRBJ2-1, with 8 bases aligning to TRBD2. Germline CDR1 and CDR2: SQVTM and ANQGSEA. The CDR3 consists of 13 residues. V lost 8 bases, J lost 6 bases, and 9 bases stayed unmatched.

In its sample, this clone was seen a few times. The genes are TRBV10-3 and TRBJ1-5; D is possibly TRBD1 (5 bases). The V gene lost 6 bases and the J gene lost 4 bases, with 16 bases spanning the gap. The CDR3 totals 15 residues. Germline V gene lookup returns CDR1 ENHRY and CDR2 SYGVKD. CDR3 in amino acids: CAISVEAGRNQPQHF. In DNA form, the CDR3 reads TGTGCCATCAGCGTGGAGGCAGGGAGGAATCAGCCCCAGCATTTT.

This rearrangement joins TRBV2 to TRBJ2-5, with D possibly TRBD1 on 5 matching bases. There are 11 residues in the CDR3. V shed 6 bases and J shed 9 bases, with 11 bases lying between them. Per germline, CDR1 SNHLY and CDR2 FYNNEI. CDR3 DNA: TGTGCCAGCAGCTCAGGGTCGGCCCAGTACTTC. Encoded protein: CASSSGSAQYF.

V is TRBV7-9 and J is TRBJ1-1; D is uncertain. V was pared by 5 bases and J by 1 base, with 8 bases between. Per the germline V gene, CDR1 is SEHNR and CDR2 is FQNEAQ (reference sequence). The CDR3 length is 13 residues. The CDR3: CASSRPGNTEAFF. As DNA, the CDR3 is TGTGCCAGCAGCCGACCAGGGAACACTGAAGCTTTCTTT.